This T cell receptor beta chain was captured by sequencing in a study of cytomegalovirus exposure and HLA in healthy donors. Study in general: The 110 or so validation repertoires used a platform that matched the one used for the 600 to 750 first-cohort repertoires, as a later analysis reported. General observations from the study: It was reported that the classifier diagnosed cytomegalovirus status with high specificity and sensitivity in both the original and validation cohorts. The investigators catalogued under 200 TCR beta chains as cytomegalovirus-associated.

To note about this clone: Its specificity is not known.

Separate from the roughly 670-subject first cohort, the 120-subject validation cohort was the one that the donors belonged to. The germline V gene encodes CDR1 MNHNY and CDR2 SVGAGI (reference sequence). The CDR3 is 14 amino acids. With 6 bases clipped from V and 2 bases from J, the junction kept 4 bases outside the gene matches. Produced via immunoSEQ multiplex PCR; TCRdb's table is partial and in-frame only. Of over 110,000 clones in the sample, 80% to 90% were seen once. The receptor was derived from a man between 18 and 35 years old in good health and CMV-seronegative. The chain employs TRBV6-6 and TRBJ2-7, with TRBD1 identical over 10 bases. Sequenced: PBMCs. The CDR3: CASRRDRGTYEQYF. In nucleotides, the CDR3 is TGTGCCAGCAGACGGGACAGGGGCACCTACGAGCAGTACTTC.